Detailed here is one TCR beta chain. Its antigen is still unknown. With 0 bases removed from V and 3 bases from J, the gap between germline ends came to 17 bases. This CDR3 is 17 amino acids long. CDR1 and CDR2 (germline): SGHTA, FQGNSA. Sequencing was performed with immunoSEQ multiplex PCR; in TCRdb, only in-frame clones are kept and a portion is missing. The data show fewer than 110,000 clones, 90% seen once. The data are from a study of T cell responses to AZD1222 COVID-19 vaccine. Study background: Second-dose intervals of approximately 4 or approximately 12 weeks were pooled. General study points: Repertoire samples came only from after the peak T cell response. Among those given AZD1222, only 5 to 7 were seropositive at baseline.

The receptor was derived from an adult in good health. This specimen was peripheral blood, taken on day 0 of AZD1222 vaccination. The V and J genes are TRBV7-2 and TRBJ1-1, with D possibly matching TRBD1 (5 bases). CDR3 in amino acids: CASSLALTGGLDTEAFF. CDR3 bases: TGTGCCAGCAGCTTAGCGCTAACGGGGGGACTGGACACTGAAGCTTTCTTT.